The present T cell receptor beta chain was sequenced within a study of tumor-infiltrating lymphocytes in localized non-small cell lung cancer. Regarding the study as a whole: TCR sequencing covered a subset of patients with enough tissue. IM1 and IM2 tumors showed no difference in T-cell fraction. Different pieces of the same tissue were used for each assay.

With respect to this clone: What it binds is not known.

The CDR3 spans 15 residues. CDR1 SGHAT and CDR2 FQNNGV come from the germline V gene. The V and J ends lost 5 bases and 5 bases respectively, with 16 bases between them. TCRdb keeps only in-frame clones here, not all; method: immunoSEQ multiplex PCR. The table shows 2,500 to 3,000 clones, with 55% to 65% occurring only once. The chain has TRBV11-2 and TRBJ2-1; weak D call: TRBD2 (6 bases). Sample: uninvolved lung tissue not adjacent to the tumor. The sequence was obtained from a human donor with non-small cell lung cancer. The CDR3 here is CASSHPGREDNEQFF. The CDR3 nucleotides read TGTGCCAGCAGCCATCCGGGGCGGGAAGACAATGAGCAGTTCTTC.